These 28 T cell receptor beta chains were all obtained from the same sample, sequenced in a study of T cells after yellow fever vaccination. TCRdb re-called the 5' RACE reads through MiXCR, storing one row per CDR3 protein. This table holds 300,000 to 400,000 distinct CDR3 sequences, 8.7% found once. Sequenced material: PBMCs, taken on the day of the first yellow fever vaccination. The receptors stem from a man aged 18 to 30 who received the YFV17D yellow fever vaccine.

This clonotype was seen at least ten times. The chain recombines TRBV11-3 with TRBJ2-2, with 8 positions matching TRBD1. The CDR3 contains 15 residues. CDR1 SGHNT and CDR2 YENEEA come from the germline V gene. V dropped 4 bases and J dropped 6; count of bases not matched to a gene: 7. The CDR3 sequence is CASSWTGLRSGELFF. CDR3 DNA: TGTGCCAGCAGCTGGACAGGGCTTAGGTCCGGGGAGCTGTTTTTT. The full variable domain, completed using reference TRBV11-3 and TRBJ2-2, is EAGVVQSPRYKIIEKKQPVAFWCNPISGHNTLYWYLQNLGQGPELLIRYENEEAVDDSQLPKDRFSAERLKGVDSTLKIQPAELGDSAVYLCASSWTGLRSGELFFGEGSRLTVL.

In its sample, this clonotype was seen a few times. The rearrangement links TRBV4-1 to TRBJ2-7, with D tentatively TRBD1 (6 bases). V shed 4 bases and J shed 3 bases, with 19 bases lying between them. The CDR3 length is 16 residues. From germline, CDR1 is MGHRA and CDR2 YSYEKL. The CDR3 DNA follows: TGCGCCAGCAGCCCTTTCCCTAAGGGACAACGCTACGAGCAGTACTTC. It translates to CASSPFPKGQRYEQYF.

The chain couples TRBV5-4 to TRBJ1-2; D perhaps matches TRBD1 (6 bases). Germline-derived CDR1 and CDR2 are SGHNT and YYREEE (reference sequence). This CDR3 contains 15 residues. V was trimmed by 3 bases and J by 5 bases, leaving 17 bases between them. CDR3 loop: CASSSGQREGYGYTF. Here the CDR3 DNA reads TGTGCCAGCAGCTCCGGACAGAGGGAGGGGTATGGCTACACCTTC.

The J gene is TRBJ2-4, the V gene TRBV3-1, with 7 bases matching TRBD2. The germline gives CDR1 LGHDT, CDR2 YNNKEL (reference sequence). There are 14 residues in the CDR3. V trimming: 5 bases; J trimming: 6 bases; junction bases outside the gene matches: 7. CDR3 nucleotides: TGTGCCAGCAGCTTCATAGCGGGCGGAAACATTCAGTACTTC. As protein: CASSFIAGGNIQYF.

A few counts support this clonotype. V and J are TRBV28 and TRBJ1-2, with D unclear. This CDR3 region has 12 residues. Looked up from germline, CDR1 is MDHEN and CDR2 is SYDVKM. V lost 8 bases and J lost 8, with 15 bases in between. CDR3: CASFYYQAGYTF. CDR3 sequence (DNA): TGTGCCAGCTTCTACTATCAGGCGGGCTACACCTTC.

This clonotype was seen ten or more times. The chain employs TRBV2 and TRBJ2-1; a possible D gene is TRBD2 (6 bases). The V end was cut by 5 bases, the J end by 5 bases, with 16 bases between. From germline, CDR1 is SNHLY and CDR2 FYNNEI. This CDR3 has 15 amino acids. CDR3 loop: CASSSGPPPNNEQFF. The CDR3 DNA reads TGTGCCAGCAGTAGCGGGCCCCCCCCCAACAATGAGCAGTTCTTC.

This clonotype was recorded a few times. CDR3 sequence: CASRPLGDTQYF. The CDR3 DNA follows: TGTGCCAGCAGACCCCTTGGGGATACGCAGTATTTT. V is TRBV12-3 or TRBV12-4 and J is TRBJ2-3, with D uncertain. Trimming pared 6 bases from V and 6 bases from J, leaving 10 bases between. The CDR3 is 12 amino acids.

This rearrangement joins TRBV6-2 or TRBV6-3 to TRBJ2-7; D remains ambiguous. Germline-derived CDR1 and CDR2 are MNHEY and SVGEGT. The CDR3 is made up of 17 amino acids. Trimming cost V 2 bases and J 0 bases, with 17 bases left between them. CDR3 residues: CASSYVVGQQLSYEQYF. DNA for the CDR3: TGTGCCAGCAGTTACGTGGTTGGGCAGCAACTCTCCTACGAGCAGTACTTC.

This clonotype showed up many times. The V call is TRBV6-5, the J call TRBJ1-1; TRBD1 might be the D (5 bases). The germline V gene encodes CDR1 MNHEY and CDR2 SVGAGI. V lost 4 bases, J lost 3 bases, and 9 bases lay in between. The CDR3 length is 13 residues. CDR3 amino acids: CASSSRGDTEAFF. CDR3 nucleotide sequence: TGTGCCAGCAGTTCGAGGGGTGACACTGAAGCTTTCTTT.

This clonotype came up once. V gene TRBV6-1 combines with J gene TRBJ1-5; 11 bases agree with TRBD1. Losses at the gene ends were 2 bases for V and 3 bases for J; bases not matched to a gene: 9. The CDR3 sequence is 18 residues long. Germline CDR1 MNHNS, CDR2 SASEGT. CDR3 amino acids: CASSEQPGQGVHNQPQHF. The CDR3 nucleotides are TGTGCCAGCAGTGAACAACCGGGACAGGGGGTCCACAATCAGCCCCAGCATTTT.

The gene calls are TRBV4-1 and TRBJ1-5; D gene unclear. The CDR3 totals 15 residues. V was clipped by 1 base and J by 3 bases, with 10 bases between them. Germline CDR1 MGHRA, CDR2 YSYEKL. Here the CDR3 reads CASSQGSQHNQPQHF. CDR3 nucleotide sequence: TGCGCCAGCAGCCAAGGTAGTCAGCACAATCAGCCCCAGCATTTT.

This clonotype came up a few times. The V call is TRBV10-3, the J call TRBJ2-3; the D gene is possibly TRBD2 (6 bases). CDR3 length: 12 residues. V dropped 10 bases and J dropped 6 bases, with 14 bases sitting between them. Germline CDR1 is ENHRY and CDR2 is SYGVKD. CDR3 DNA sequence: TGTGCCACCGCCGGACGGGAGGATACGCAGTATTTT. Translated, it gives CATAGREDTQYF.

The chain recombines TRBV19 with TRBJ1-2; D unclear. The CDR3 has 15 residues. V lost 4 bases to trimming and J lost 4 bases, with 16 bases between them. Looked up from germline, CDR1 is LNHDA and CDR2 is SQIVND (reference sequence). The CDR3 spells CASSREPKGAYGYTF. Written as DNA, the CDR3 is TGTGCCAGTAGTAGAGAGCCCAAGGGCGCCTATGGCTACACCTTC.

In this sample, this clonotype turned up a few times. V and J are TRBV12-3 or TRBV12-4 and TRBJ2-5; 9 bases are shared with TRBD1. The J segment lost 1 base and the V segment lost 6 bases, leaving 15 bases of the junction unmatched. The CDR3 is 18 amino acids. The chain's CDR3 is CASRATPGQGLSQETQYF. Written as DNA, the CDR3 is TGTGCCAGCAGAGCTACTCCGGGACAGGGATTGAGCCAAGAGACCCAGTACTTC.

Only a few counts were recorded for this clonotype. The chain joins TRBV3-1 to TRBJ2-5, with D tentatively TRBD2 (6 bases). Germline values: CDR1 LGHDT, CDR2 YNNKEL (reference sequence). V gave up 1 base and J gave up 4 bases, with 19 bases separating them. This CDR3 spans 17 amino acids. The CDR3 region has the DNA TGTGCCAGCAGCCAAGCTTCGGGCAGGGAGGCTTCAGAGACCCAGTACTTC. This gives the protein CASSQASGREASETQYF.

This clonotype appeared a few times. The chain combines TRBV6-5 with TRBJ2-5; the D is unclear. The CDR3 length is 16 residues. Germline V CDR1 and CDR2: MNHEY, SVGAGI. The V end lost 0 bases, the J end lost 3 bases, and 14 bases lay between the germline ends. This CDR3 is CASSYSTWVAEETQYF. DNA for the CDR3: TGTGCCAGCAGTTACTCGACCTGGGTCGCGGAAGAGACCCAGTACTTC.

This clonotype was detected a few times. The CDR3 loop is CASSSDRGTSTDTQYF. The CDR3 DNA reads as TGCGCCAGCAGTTCTGACAGGGGAACTAGCACAGATACGCAGTATTTT. The rearrangement links TRBV5-1 to TRBJ2-3; TRBD1 matches at 8 bases. V lost 5 bases, J lost 0 bases, and 8 bases stayed unmatched. This CDR3 comprises 16 residues. Germline CDR1 and CDR2: SGHRS and YFSETQ.

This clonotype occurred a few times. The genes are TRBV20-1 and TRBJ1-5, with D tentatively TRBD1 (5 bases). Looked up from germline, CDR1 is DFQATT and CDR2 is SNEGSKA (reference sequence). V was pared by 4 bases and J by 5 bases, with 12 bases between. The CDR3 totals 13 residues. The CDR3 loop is CSATSGLDQPQHF. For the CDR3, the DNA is TGCAGTGCTACCTCAGGGTTGGATCAGCCCCAGCATTTT.

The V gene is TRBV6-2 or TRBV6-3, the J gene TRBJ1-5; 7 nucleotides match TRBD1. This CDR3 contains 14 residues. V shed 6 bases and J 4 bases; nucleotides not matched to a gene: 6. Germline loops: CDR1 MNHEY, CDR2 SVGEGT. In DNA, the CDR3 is TGTGCCAGCAGATCCCCGACAGGGAATCAGCCCCAGCATTTT. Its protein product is CASRSPTGNQPQHF.

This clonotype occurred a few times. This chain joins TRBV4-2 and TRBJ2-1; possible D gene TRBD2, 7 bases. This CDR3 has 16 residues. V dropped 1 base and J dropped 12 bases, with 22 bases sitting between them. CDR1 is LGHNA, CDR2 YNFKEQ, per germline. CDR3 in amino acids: CASSQVAGAHLGMQFF. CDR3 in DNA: TGTGCCAGCAGCCAAGTTGCGGGGGCCCATTTGGGAATGCAGTTCTTC.

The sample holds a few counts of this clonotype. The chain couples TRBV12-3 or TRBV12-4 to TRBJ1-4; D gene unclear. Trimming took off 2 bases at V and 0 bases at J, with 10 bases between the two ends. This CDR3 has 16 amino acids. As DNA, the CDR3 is TGTGCCAGCAGTTTACGGGGTTCGGCAACTAATGAAAAACTGTTTTTT. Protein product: CASSLRGSATNEKLFF.

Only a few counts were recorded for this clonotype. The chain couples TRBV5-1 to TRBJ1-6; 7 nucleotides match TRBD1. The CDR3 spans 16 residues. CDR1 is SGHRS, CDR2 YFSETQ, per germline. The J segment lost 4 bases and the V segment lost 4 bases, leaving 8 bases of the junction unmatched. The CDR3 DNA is TGCGCCAGCAGCCCGGGAGGACAGGAATATAATTCACCCCTCCACTTT. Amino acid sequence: CASSPGGQEYNSPLHF. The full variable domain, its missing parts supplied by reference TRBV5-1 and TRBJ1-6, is KAGVTQTPRYLIKTRGQQVTLSCSPISGHRSVSWYQQTPGQGLQFLFEYFSETQRNKGNFPGRFSGRQFSNSRSEMNVSTLELGDSALYLCASSPGGQEYNSPLHFGNGTRLTVT.

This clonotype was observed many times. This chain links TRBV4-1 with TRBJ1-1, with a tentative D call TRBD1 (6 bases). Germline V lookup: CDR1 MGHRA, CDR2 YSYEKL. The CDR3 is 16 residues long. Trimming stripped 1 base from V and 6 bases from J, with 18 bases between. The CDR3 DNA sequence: TGCGCCAGCAGCCAAGCTCTCCGTTCGACAGGCTCTGAAGCTTTCTTT. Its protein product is CASSQALRSTGSEAFF.

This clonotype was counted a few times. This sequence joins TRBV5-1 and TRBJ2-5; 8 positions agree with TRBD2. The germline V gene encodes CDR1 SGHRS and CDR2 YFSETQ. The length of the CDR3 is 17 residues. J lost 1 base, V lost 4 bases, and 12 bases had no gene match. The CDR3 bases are TGCGCCAGCAGCAGACCGGGACTAGGGTGGGGCCAAGAGACCCAGTACTTC. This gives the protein CASSRPGLGWGQETQYF. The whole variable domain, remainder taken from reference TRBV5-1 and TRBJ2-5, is KAGVTQTPRYLIKTRGQQVTLSCSPISGHRSVSWYQQTPGQGLQFLFEYFSETQRNKGNFPGRFSGRQFSNSRSEMNVSTLELGDSALYLCASSRPGLGWGQETQYFGPGTRLLVL.

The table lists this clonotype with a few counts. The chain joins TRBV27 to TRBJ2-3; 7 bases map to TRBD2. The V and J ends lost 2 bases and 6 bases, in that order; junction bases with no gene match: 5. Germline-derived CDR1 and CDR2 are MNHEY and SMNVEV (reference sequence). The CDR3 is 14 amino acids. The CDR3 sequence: CASSLAGDQDTQYF. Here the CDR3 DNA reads TGTGCCAGCAGTTTAGCGGGGGATCAGGATACGCAGTATTTT.

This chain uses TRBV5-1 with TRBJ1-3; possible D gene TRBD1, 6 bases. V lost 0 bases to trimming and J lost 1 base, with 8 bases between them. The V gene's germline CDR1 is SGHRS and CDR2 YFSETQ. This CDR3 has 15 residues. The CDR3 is CASSLDRVSGNTIYF. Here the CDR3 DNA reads TGCGCCAGCAGCTTGGACAGGGTTTCTGGAAACACCATATATTTT.

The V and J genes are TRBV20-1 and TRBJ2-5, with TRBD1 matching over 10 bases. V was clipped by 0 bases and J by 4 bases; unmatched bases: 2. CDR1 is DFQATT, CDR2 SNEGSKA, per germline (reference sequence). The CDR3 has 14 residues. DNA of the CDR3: TGCAGTGCTAGAGAGGGACAGGGGCCAGAGACCCAGTACTTC. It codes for CSAREGQGPETQYF.

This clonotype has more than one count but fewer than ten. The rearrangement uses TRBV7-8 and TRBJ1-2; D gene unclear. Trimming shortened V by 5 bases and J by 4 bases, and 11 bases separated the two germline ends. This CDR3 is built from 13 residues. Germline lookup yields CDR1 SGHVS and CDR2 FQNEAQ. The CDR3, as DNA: TGTGCCAGCAGCAGCAGGACTGGCTATGGCTACACCTTC. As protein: CASSSRTGYGYTF.